Included here is one T cell receptor (beta chain) sequence, with context. Its antigen remains undetermined. No qualities accompany the bases; no much larger clone lies one base away. This sample stems from a study of OX40 agonist ivuxolimab in advanced cancers. Regarding the research as a whole: The costimulatory receptor OX40 (CD134) was targeted by ivuxolimab, a fully human IgG2 agonistic monoclonal antibody. Intravenous ivuxolimab was administered to patients every 2 weeks at six dose levels: 0.01, 0.1, 0.3, 1.5, 3 and 10 mg/kg. Among the roughly 50 dose-escalation patients, about 19 had hepatocellular carcinoma, roughly 15 melanoma, 9 renal cell carcinoma and 9 head and neck cancer. A male proportion of approximately 83% and a mean age of approximately 61 years, ranging from roughly 20 to 80, were recorded for the dose-escalation cohort. Prior anti-PD-1, anti-PD-L1 or anti-CTLA-4 therapy was permitted, and checkpoint inhibitors had been received by about 37% of dose-escalation patients. Partial responses occurred in three dose-escalation patients: two with cutaneous melanoma and one with hepatocellular carcinoma. Peripheral TCRbeta sequencing was intended to test whether TCR sequence diversity was altered and clonal T-cell expansion was caused by ivuxolimab. The paper describes the monotherapy dose-escalation part (N of about 52 patients) of the phase I trial of ivuxolimab. General study outcomes and caveats: Which antigens the clonally expanded peripheral T cells were specific for was not determined. After ivuxolimab, expanded clones were on average more numerous among CD8+ T cells than among CD4+ T cells. Low levels of normalized T-cell clonal expansion were also seen in some patients who did not respond. Clonal expansion of both CD4+ and CD8+ blood T cells was observed from baseline to week 6 at doses 0.1 to 3.0 mg/kg. In partial responders in the 0.1-3.0 mg/kg groups, normalized peripheral clonal expansion was found to be among the lowest, especially among CD8+ T cells.

Cut back by 3 bases and 3 bases, the V and J ends lie 11 bases apart. The germline V gene encodes CDR1 LNHDA and CDR2 SQIVND (reference sequence). The CDR3 starts with the cysteine, ends with the phenylalanine, and has 14 residues. The sequence is cut down to CDR3 DNA, 42 bases in frame from base 1. Patients with a history of autoimmune disease or receiving systemic immunosuppression were excluded from the trial. In every dose cohort, peripheral blood was drawn for TCR sequencing at baseline, cycle 4 day 1, and cycle 7 day 1. Samples came from an open-label, multicenter, first-in-human phase I dose-escalation trial of ivuxolimab. Adults with locally advanced or metastatic head and neck squamous cell, hepatocellular, melanoma or renal cell carcinoma were enrolled in the trial. CD4+ and CD8+ T cells were sorted separately from peripheral blood before TCR sequencing. To sequence the TCRbeta CDR3 region, genomic DNA was isolated from the sorted cells. The immunoSEQ Assay was used to sequence the TCRbeta CDR3 regions. In its TCRdb copy, this immuneACCESS table keeps in-frame sequences only and misses some clones. Where compared with another copy, unresolved V genes explain less than half of these, and the others have no known cause. In this sample the table shows tens of thousands of clones, about 89% of which occur a single time. The ten top clones hold 0.45% to 0.7% of the sample.

The source of this sequence is an adult with an advanced solid tumor such as melanoma, head and neck, liver or kidney cancer. The sequence links TRBV19 to TRBJ1-1, with the D gene uncertain. This specimen was CD4+ or CD8+ T cells sorted from blood, taken in a trial of the OX40 agonist ivuxolimab. The CDR3 is CASSIVTDYTEAFF. The nucleotide sequence reads as follows: TGTGCCAGTAGTATCGTGACGGATTACACTGAAGCTTTCTTT.